The 26 T cell receptor beta chains in this list originate from one sample, sequenced in a study of regulatory T cells in long-lasting Graves disease. Both iRepertoire HTBI primers and Arm-PCR of CDR3 regions were used to build the TCR beta libraries. TCRdb analysed the multiplex PCR reads with MiXCR anew, one entry per CDR3 protein. The table records 350,000 to 500,000 distinct CDR3 sequences, approximately 14% of them present only once. This sample's time point: newly diagnosed GD, antithyroid drugs for less than 3 months. Extracted RNA from PBMCs served as the source of the TCR library. This sample also appeared in a second study, on T cells in Graves' hyperthyroidism and ophthalmopathy.

The starting material was peripheral blood mononuclear cells (PBMCs), obtained at new diagnosis, from a patient treated with antithyroid drugs. Receptor source: a woman between 50 and 59 years old with Graves disease.

This clonotype was detected only a few times. The chain carries TRBV9 and TRBJ2-1; either TRBD1 or TRBD2 may fit D (5 bases each). Trimming pared 0 bases from V and 5 bases from J, leaving 18 bases between. The CDR3 loop spans 17 amino acids. Germline V gene data show CDR1 as SGDLS and CDR2 as YYNGEE. The DNA for the CDR3 is TGTGCCAGCAGCGTAGGGGGATGGATGGGACCGAACAATGAGCAGTTCTTC. As protein: CASSVGGWMGPNNEQFF.

The V and J genes are TRBV6-5 and TRBJ2-7; TRBD2 matches at 8 bases. Trimming took 2 bases from V and 1 from J; bases not matched to a gene: 10. The CDR3 sequence is 17 residues long. Germline CDR1 reads MNHEY; CDR2 reads SVGAGI. CDR3 nucleotides: TGTGCCAGCAGTTACAAGTCCGGGGCGGGAGGATCCTACGAGCAGTACTTC. It specifies CASSYKSGAGGSYEQYF.

The V gene is TRBV5-4, the J gene TRBJ2-5; 7 bases align to TRBD2. The CDR3 has 16 amino acids. The V segment lost 5 bases and the J segment 4 bases; nucleotides outside the gene matches: 14. Germline CDR1 and CDR2: SGHNT and YYREEE (reference sequence). The CDR3 region is CASRRGFGDGAETQYF. CDR3 sequence (DNA): TGTGCCAGCAGGCGGGGGTTTGGCGACGGTGCAGAGACCCAGTACTTC. Full variable domain (missing parts from reference TRBV5-4 and TRBJ2-5): ETGVTQSPTHLIKTRGQQVTLRCSSQSGHNTVSWYQQALGQGPQFIFQYYREEENGRGNFPPRFSGLQFPNYSSELNVNALELDDSALYLCASRRGFGDGAETQYFGPGTRLLVL.

The chain uses TRBV6-2 or TRBV6-3 and TRBJ2-7, with a tentative D call TRBD1 (5 bases). The CDR3 extends over 13 amino acids. The germline V and J ends were trimmed by 3 bases and 7 bases, with 13 bases remaining between them. Germline V lookup: CDR1 MNHEY, CDR2 SVGEGT. The CDR3: CASSYLGVGEQYF. DNA for the CDR3: TGTGCCAGCAGTTATTTAGGGGTGGGTGAGCAGTACTTC.

This clonotype was seen more than once but under ten times. The V call is TRBV27, the J call TRBJ2-7; no firm D call. Trimming took 4 bases from V and 6 from J, leaving 13 bases between them. Germline-derived CDR1 and CDR2 are MNHEY and SMNVEV (reference sequence). This CDR3 region has 13 residues. The CDR3 DNA follows: TGTGCCAGCAGTTCCCCGTTCGGGCGCGAGCAGTACTTC. Translation gives CASSSPFGREQYF.

This chain uses TRBV2 with TRBJ1-4; the D gene is possibly TRBD1 (5 bases). Germline CDR1 is SNHLY and CDR2 is FYNNEI. V lost 3 bases and J 8 bases, leaving 16 bases between the germline ends. There are 15 residues in the CDR3. The CDR3 nucleotides are TGTGCCAGCAGTGATTCGACAGCGGGCCTCGAAAAACTGTTTTTT. It translates to CASSDSTAGLEKLFF.

This chain uses TRBV24-1 with TRBJ2-3; D gene ambiguous. CDR1 is KGHDR and CDR2 is SFDVKD in the germline V gene. The CDR3 extends over 14 amino acids. The V and J ends lost 5 bases and 0 bases respectively, with 8 bases between them. CDR3 nucleotides: TGTGCCACCAGTGGGTGGTCTAGCACAGATACGCAGTATTTT. Protein sequence: CATSGWSSTDTQYF.

In this sample, this clonotype turned up many times. The chain uses TRBV12-3 or TRBV12-4 and TRBJ2-7; D is perhaps TRBD2 (6 bases). The CDR3 runs to 14 residues. V was trimmed by 3 bases and J by 2 bases, leaving 11 bases between them. The CDR3 is CASSFARGTYEQYF. The CDR3 DNA reads TGTGCCAGCAGTTTTGCGCGGGGAACCTACGAGCAGTACTTC.

This clonotype was counted many times. V is TRBV6-1 and J is TRBJ2-1, with D maybe TRBD2 (6 bases). In germline, CDR1 is MNHNS, CDR2 SASEGT. V was pared by 10 bases and J by 6 bases, with 22 bases between. CDR3 length equals 15 residues. The CDR3 nucleotides read TGTGCCACCCGCGGGATGACGGGAGCGGCCAATGAGCAGTTCTTC. Amino acids: CATRGMTGAANEQFF.

The CDR3 protein is CASNPTSGANYGYTF. The CDR3 nucleotides read TGTGCCAGTAATCCTACGTCGGGGGCGAACTATGGCTACACCTTC. The rearrangement joins TRBV19 to TRBJ1-2, with a weak D call TRBD1 (6 bases). V gave up 7 bases and J gave up 2 bases, with 17 bases separating them. The length of the CDR3 is 15 residues. The germline gives CDR1 LNHDA, CDR2 SQIVND (reference sequence).

This clonotype has at least ten counts. The rearrangement joins TRBV7-2 to TRBJ1-4; D may be TRBD1 (6 bases). The V and J ends lost 1 base and 8 bases respectively, with 14 bases between them. Per germline, CDR1 SGHTA and CDR2 FQGNSA. The CDR3 extends over 15 amino acids. This CDR3 is CASSLGRGGDEKLFF. The CDR3 DNA is TGTGCCAGCAGCTTAGGCAGGGGAGGTGACGAAAAACTGTTTTTT.

This clonotype was counted at least ten times. The chain carries TRBV28 and TRBJ2-5; a weak D match, TRBD1 (6 bases). The germline gives CDR1 MDHEN, CDR2 SYDVKM. This CDR3 comprises 16 residues. Trimming removed 6 bases at V and 0 bases at J, with 17 bases between. CDR3 DNA sequence: TGTGCCAGCAGCTCTGAGGGATACAGGGACCAAGAGACCCAGTACTTC. Encoded protein: CASSSEGYRDQETQYF. Drawing the rest from reference TRBV28 and TRBJ2-5, the complete variable domain is DVKVTQSSRYLVKRTGEKVFLECVQDMDHENMFWYRQDPGLGLRLIYFSYDVKMKEKGDIPEGYSVSREKKERFSLILESASTNQTSMYLCASSSEGYRDQETQYFGPGTRLLVL.

Written as DNA, the CDR3 is TGTGCCAGCTCATCACTAGCGGGAGGGCCCGCCGGGGAGCTGTTTTTT. Translating it yields CASSSLAGGPAGELFF. The genes are TRBV18 and TRBJ2-2; TRBD2 agrees at 13 bases. With V trimmed by 5 bases and J by 6 bases, 6 bases remained unmatched. The germline CDR1 and CDR2 sequences are KGHSH and LQKENI. The CDR3 has 16 residues.

Regarding this clonotype: Since no conserved phenylalanine or tryptophan closes the CDR3, a read error is the likely cause. The chain is built from TRBV30 and TRBJ2-1, with 14 bases matching TRBD2. Looked up from germline, CDR1 is GTSNPN and CDR2 is SVGIG (reference sequence). The CDR3 is 17 residues long. The V and J ends lost 3 bases and 5 bases, in that order; junction bases with no gene match: 9. CDR3 in DNA: TGTGCCTGGAGGTCAGGGACTAGCGGGAGTACCCACAATGAGCAGTTCCTC. Encoded protein: CAWRSGTSGSTHNEQFL.

The chain is built from TRBV20-1 and TRBJ1-4; no reliable D call. Germline V gene lookup returns CDR1 DFQATT and CDR2 SNEGSKA (reference sequence). This CDR3 spans 14 amino acids. Deletions cut 0 bases from V and 5 bases from J, with 10 bases between. The CDR3 loop reads CSARDRRLNEKLFF. CDR3 sequence (DNA): TGCAGTGCTAGAGATCGTAGGTTGAATGAAAAACTGTTTTTT.

This clonotype has a count of ten or more. This chain joins TRBV9 and TRBJ2-2; 9 positions match TRBD2. Germline V lookup: CDR1 SGDLS, CDR2 YYNGEE. This CDR3 spans 15 amino acids. V lost 0 bases, J lost 4 bases, and 1 base stayed unmatched. The CDR3 loop is CASSVELAGTGELFF. In DNA form, the CDR3 reads TGTGCCAGCAGCGTAGAACTAGCGGGCACCGGGGAGCTGTTTTTT.

This clonotype has more than one count but fewer than ten. This chain joins TRBV24-1 and TRBJ2-1, with D hard to call. CDR1 and CDR2 from the germline V gene are KGHDR and SFDVKD. This CDR3 is 14 amino acids long. V lost 7 bases and J lost 9, with 18 bases in between. DNA for the CDR3: TGTGCCACCAGCGAGCGTGCCTCGGTGGCTGAGCAGTTCTTC. Residues: CATSERASVAEQFF.

V and J are TRBV2 and TRBJ1-4; TRBD1 agrees at 7 bases. The CDR3 is 14 residues long. CDR1 is SNHLY and CDR2 is FYNNEI in the germline V gene. J lost 7 bases, V lost 1 base, and 3 bases had no gene match. The CDR3 DNA sequence: TGTGCCAGCAGTGAAGAAGACAGGGTTGAAAAACTGTTTTTT. It is translated as CASSEEDRVEKLFF.

CDR3: CASSFSGHDEQYF. In DNA form, the CDR3 reads TGTGCCAGCAGTTTTTCGGGCCACGACGAGCAGTACTTC. The chain is built from TRBV28 and TRBJ2-7; no reliable D call. This CDR3 spans 13 amino acids. Germline CDR1 reads MDHEN; CDR2 reads SYDVKM. Between the trimmed V and J ends, which lost 3 bases and 5 bases, there was a span of 11 bases.

CDR3 sequence (DNA): TGTGCCTGGACTGGCGGGATTAGCTCCTACGAGCAGTACTTC. Encoded protein: CAWTGGISSYEQYF. The chain recombines TRBV30 with TRBJ2-7; D is perhaps TRBD2 (6 bases). This CDR3 is 14 amino acids long. Germline CDR1 is GTSNPN and CDR2 is SVGIG (reference sequence). Trimming pared 4 bases from V and 0 bases from J, leaving 13 bases between.

The chain links TRBV9 to TRBJ2-7, with D perhaps matching TRBD1 or TRBD2 (5 bases each). Germline V gene sequence: CDR1 SGDLS, CDR2 YYNGEE. V lost 0 bases and J lost 3, with 16 bases in between. The CDR3 loop spans 16 amino acids. Written as DNA, the CDR3 is TGTGCCAGCAGCGTAGCGCCCTCCCGAGGGGACTACGAGCAGTACTTC. Amino acids: CASSVAPSRGDYEQYF.

This clonotype was counted many times. CDR3 nucleotides: TGTGCCAGCAGCCATGGCGGTCCGGGTGGGGTCTACGAGCAGTACTTC. Translating gives CASSHGGPGGVYEQYF. The chain uses TRBV4-2 and TRBJ2-7; no firm D call. Germline CDR1 is LGHNA and CDR2 is YNFKEQ. The germline V and J ends were trimmed by 3 bases and 3 bases, with 18 bases remaining between them. CDR3 length: 16 amino acids.

This clonotype was counted a few times. The chain has TRBV6-1 and TRBJ1-4, with unresolved D. Looked up from germline, CDR1 is MNHNS and CDR2 is SASEGT. The CDR3 spans 14 residues. Trimming cost V 6 bases and J 8 bases, with 16 bases left between them. CDR3 amino acids: CASRTLGLGEKLFF. The DNA for the CDR3 is TGTGCCAGCAGGACTCTTGGGCTCGGAGAAAAACTGTTTTTT.

The sample holds many counts of this clonotype. The chain couples TRBV5-1 to TRBJ1-5; D possibly corresponds to TRBD1 (5 bases). The CDR3 contains 14 residues. V lost 0 bases to trimming and J lost 5 bases, with 9 bases between them. Germline loops: CDR1 SGHRS, CDR2 YFSETQ. CDR3 bases: TGCGCCAGCAGCTTGGGGGGAGGGGATCAGCCCCAGCATTTT. It is translated as CASSLGGGDQPQHF.

This clonotype was seen at least ten times. The gene calls are TRBV7-2 and TRBJ2-1; perhaps D is TRBD1 or TRBD2 (5 bases each). CDR3 length: 15 amino acids. Trimming took off 2 bases at V and 3 bases at J, with 11 bases between the two ends. Per germline, CDR1 SGHTA and CDR2 FQGNSA. CDR3 coding DNA: TGTGCCAGCAGCTTAATTTGGGGGAGCTACAATGAGCAGTTCTTC. It encodes CASSLIWGSYNEQFF.

V usage is TRBV3-1 and J usage is TRBJ2-3; the D is unclear. The V gene lost 6 bases and the J gene lost 4 bases, with 8 bases spanning the gap. The CDR3 covers 12 residues. Germline assignment: CDR1 LGHDT and CDR2 YNNKEL (reference sequence). CDR3 DNA: TGTGCCAGCAGTATAAGGTCAGATACGCAGTATTTT. Encoded protein: CASSIRSDTQYF.